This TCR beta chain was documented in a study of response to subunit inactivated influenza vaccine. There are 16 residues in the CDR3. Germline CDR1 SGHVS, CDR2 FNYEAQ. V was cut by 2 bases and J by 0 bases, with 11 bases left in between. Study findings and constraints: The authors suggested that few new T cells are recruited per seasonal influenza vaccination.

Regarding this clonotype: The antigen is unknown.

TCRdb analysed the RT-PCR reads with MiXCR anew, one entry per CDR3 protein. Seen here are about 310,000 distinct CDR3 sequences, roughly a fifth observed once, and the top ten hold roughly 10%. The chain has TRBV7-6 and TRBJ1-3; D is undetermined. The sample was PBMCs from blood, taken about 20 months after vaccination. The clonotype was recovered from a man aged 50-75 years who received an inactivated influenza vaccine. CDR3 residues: CASSLSPGLSGNTIYF. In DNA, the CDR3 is TGTGCCAGCAGCTTATCCCCGGGCCTCTCTGGAAACACCATATATTTT.